This record covers a single T cell receptor beta chain. Its antigen remains unknown. The record originates from a study of cytomegalovirus exposure and HLA in healthy donors. Study-level findings and limits: Reports indicated that the classifier achieved high specificity and sensitivity in diagnosing cytomegalovirus status.

This CDR3 spans 16 amino acids. The V gene's germline CDR1 is SGHTA and CDR2 FQGNSA. Trimming at V came to 5 bases and at J to 6 bases, leaving 7 bases not matched to a gene. The PCR employed 60 Vbeta primers together with 13 Jbeta primers. Data came from immunoSEQ multiplex PCR; TCRdb stores just in-frame clones and leaves some out. The table records tens of thousands of clones, 75% to 85% of them present only once. V usage is TRBV7-2 and J usage is TRBJ2-2; 12 bases are shared with TRBD2. The source of this sequence is a man aged 45 to 65 in good health and CMV-seropositive. Source material: PBMCs. CDR3: CASSPRTSGVSGELFF. In DNA, the CDR3 is TGTGCCAGCAGCCCACGGACTAGCGGGGTGTCCGGGGAGCTGTTTTTT.